This T cell receptor beta chain was identified in a study of blood T cell repertoires in COVID-19 (dated by TCRdb to about 2020). General notes on the study: Samples covering the acute and convalescent phases of COVID-19 were provided by collaborators in the United States, Italy and Spain. The prospective study material was composed of cDNA or gDNA derived from T cells, B-cell-depleted T cells, or PBMCs. Subjects who had been exposed to COVID-19, were actively infected with it, or had recovered from it provided the deeply sampled blood TCRbeta repertoires that made up the dataset. A freely available public database, intended as a resource for researchers studying the immune response to SARS-CoV-2, is where the repertoires were released. Samples were obtained from the ongoing ImmuneRACE study (first 160 participants) and from about 1,300 subjects provided by 6 global collaborators. The sample metadata nearly always contained a de-identified subject ID, COVID-19 status, age in years and sex. Where HLA class I and class II types were available, the types were taken from metadata supplied by the sample provider, not from assay-based typing. The research as a whole found: Clinical and demographic metadata were provided uncurated, with the amount varying by source and participant.

TCRbeta CDR3 regions were amplified from genomic DNA using the immunoSEQ Assay, a bias-controlled multiplex PCR. On the authors' methods: Within the assay, amplification of reference gene primers was used to estimate how many nucleated cells each sample contained. Sequence reads were collapsed and filtered to measure the absolute abundance of every unique TCRbeta CDR3 rearrangement. For each sample, productive Simpson clonality was calculated as the square root of Simpson's diversity index over productive rearrangements. Held by TCRdb, this immuneACCESS table contains in-frame sequences only and omits some clones. Under half of the omission traces to an unresolved V gene where checked; the cause of the rest is unknown. D and trimming were read from the DNA, whereas the V and J calls and clone size are those reported in that table. For this sample there are fewer than 350,000 clones; roughly nine tenths appear just once. 1.7% of the sample is in the top ten clones.

Participants in the prospective study were aged roughly 18 to 95 years, lived in under 30 United States geographic areas, and enrolled through a virtual design. Cohort assignment in the prospective study relied on participant-reported clinical history from a screening survey and a study questionnaire. ImmuneRACE Cohort 3 recovered participants were defined by two consecutive negative NP/OP PCR tests, healthcare professional clearance, or symptom resolution. In the prospective study, whole blood, serum and a nasopharyngeal or oropharyngeal swab were collected from each participant by mobile phlebotomists. Over an approximately 2-month period, participants in the prospective study had the option of providing additional blood draws and questionnaires. Before DNA extraction, blood samples from the prospective study were shipped at room temperature or frozen. The CDR3 goes from the cysteine to the phenylalanine over 15 residues. Of the read, only the CDR3 DNA is kept; its 45 bases are in frame from base 1. Compared with germline, V lacks 2 bases and J lacks 4 bases; bases without a gene match: 7. CDR1 and CDR2, looked up from the germline V gene, are SGHTA and FQGTGA.

Comment on this clone: Its target antigen remains unknown. No per-base quality is available; no much larger clone lies one base away.

The source of this sequence is a middle-aged woman who had recovered from COVID-19. Material: PBMCs or T cells enriched from blood (not recorded which). The rearrangement combines TRBV7-3 with TRBJ1-2; the junction holds 7 bases that match TRBD1. The CDR3 corresponds to CASSLYRTGIYGYTF. DNA sequence: TGTGCCAGCAGCTTATATCGGACAGGCATCTATGGCTACACCTTC. Supplemented by the reference TRBV7-3 and TRBJ1-2 proteins around the CDR3, the complete variable domain is GAGVSQTPSNKVTEKGKYVELRCDPISGHTALYWYRQSLGQGPEFLIYFQGTGAADDSGLPNDRFFAVRPEGSVSTLKIQRTERGDSAVYLCASSLYRTGIYGYTFGSGTRLTVV.